The 15 T cell receptor beta chains in this list originate from one sample, sequenced in a study of T cells in Graves' hyperthyroidism and ophthalmopathy. Amplification of TCR beta CDR3 regions was performed using RNA transcripts as template. Using the HTBI primer set, a first-round RT-PCR was run on the TCR CDR3. TCRdb used MiXCR to reprocess the multiplex PCR reads, holding one entry per CDR3 protein. The top ten clones hold more than 7% of a sample with about 660,000 distinct CDR3 sequences, approximately 42% of them seen once. The sequenced sample was peripheral blood or thyroid tissue (not recorded which). The origin of the receptors is an adult man with Graves' disease, either hyperthyroidism or ophthalmopathy (not recorded which).

The J gene is TRBJ2-7, the V gene TRBV7-9; 8 bases are shared with TRBD2. CDR1 is SEHNR and CDR2 is FQNEAQ in the germline V gene (reference sequence). This CDR3 comprises 13 residues. V was clipped by 7 bases and J by 6 bases; unmatched bases: 8. The CDR3 region has the DNA TGTGCCAGCAACCGGGGGGGCGACGGCGAGCAGTACTTC. Translated, it gives CASNRGGDGEQYF.

At least ten counts were recorded for this clonotype. The chain combines TRBV2 with TRBJ2-7; either TRBD1 or TRBD2 may fit D (5 bases each). Germline V gives CDR1 SNHLY, CDR2 FYNNEI. V was clipped by 6 bases and J by 6 bases, with 18 bases between them. The CDR3 is 14 residues long. Here the CDR3 reads CASSGAGRLLEQYF. CDR3 nucleotide sequence: TGTGCCAGCAGCGGGGCCGGACGCCTTCTCGAGCAGTACTTC.

A note on this clonotype: The junction departs from germline at one end; a sequencing error may be responsible. The V and J genes are TRBV2 and TRBJ1-1; a weak D match, TRBD1 (6 bases). The CDR3 contains 16 residues. Germline CDR1 is SNHLY and CDR2 is FYNNEI. CDR3 nucleotides: TGTGCCAACAGTGTCGGGGGGGCAGGGAAGAGCACTGAAGCTTTCTTT. Translating gives CANSVGGAGKSTEAFF.

In regard to this clonotype: Because the CDR3 is missing its conserved closing phenylalanine or tryptophan, this is likely a read error. It is unclear where the CDR3 begins or ends on the DNA, so no DNA is shown, and the CDR3 is as TCRdb lists it. The chain employs TRBV25-1 and TRBJ2-6; the DNA was not compared with TRBD2, the D call given in the table. Germline V gives CDR1 MGHDK, CDR2 SYGVNS. The CDR3 length is 11 residues, termini included. CDR3 region: CASSEYTLGEA.

Ten or more counts support this clonotype. The CDR3 loop is CSVGRNTEAFF. DNA for the CDR3: TGCAGCGTTGGCCGGAACACTGAAGCTTTCTTT. The genes are TRBV29-1 and TRBJ1-1; D is undetermined. CDR3 length: 11 amino acids. Per the germline V gene, CDR1 is SQVTM and CDR2 is ANQGSEA. V was shortened by 4 bases and J by 1 base, with 4 bases between the two germline ends.

The V call is TRBV5-1, the J call TRBJ1-5, with 7 nucleotides matching TRBD1. The CDR3 is made up of 16 amino acids. The trim removed 4 bases at V and 3 bases at J, leaving 10 bases unmatched. Germline V lookup: CDR1 SGHRS, CDR2 YFSETQ. CDR3 DNA: TGCGCCAGCAGCCGGGAGGAGGGACAGCCCAATCAGCCCCAGCATTTT. It codes for CASSREEGQPNQPQHF.

The chain carries TRBV7-2 and TRBJ1-1; the D gene is possibly TRBD1 (5 bases). Trimming took 5 bases from V and 4 from J, leaving 23 bases between them. CDR1 is SGHTA and CDR2 is FQGNSA in the germline V gene. This CDR3 is 17 amino acids long. CDR3 bases: TGTGCCAGCAGCACCCCTGGCCGGGGCAACGAGGGCACTGAAGCTTTCTTT. Its protein product is CASSTPGRGNEGTEAFF.

V is TRBV2 and J is TRBJ1-2; weak D call: TRBD1 (5 bases). Germline V gene sequence: CDR1 SNHLY, CDR2 FYNNEI. The CDR3 contains 15 residues. Trimming shortened V by 6 bases and J by 6 bases, and 20 bases separated the two germline ends. CDR3 DNA: TGTGCCAGCAGCCCCCTTTTGGGGGGGAACGATGGCTACACCTTC. Its translation is CASSPLLGGNDGYTF.

The table lists this clonotype with a few counts. The rearrangement links TRBV7-2 to TRBJ1-1; D is perhaps TRBD1 (6 bases). This CDR3 comprises 14 residues. Between the trimmed V and J ends, which lost 5 bases and 2 bases, there was a span of 12 bases. In germline, CDR1 is SGHTA, CDR2 FQGNSA. CDR3 nucleotides: TGTGCCAGCAGCATCAGGACAGTTAACACTGAAGCTTTCTTT. Residues: CASSIRTVNTEAFF.

About this clonotype itself: A read error is possible here, since a much larger clone lies one base away. The J gene is TRBJ1-5, the V gene TRBV7-8, with 7 positions matching TRBD1. Germline CDR1 reads SGHVS; CDR2 reads FQNEAQ. The CDR3 is made up of 13 amino acids. This CDR3 is CAGSIGGEQPQHF. The CDR3 bases are TGTGCCGGCAGCATAGGGGGCGAACAGCCCCAGCATTTT.

This clonotype has just a few counts. J is TRBJ1-1 and V is TRBV7-9, with D perhaps matching TRBD1 (5 bases). V was trimmed by 6 bases and J by 1 base, leaving 15 bases between them. Germline-derived CDR1 and CDR2 are SEHNR and FQNEAQ (reference sequence). CDR3 size: 15 residues. CDR3 sequence (DNA): TGTGCCAGCAGACTCCAGGGAAGAAGGAACACTGAAGCTTTCTTT. Amino acid sequence: CASRLQGRRNTEAFF.

The chain links TRBV5-1 to TRBJ2-5; perhaps D is TRBD1 or TRBD2 (5 bases each). Germline CDR1 SGHRS, CDR2 YFSETQ. The CDR3 spans 14 residues. Trimming pared 2 bases from V and 2 bases from J, leaving 10 bases between. DNA for the CDR3: TGCGCCAGCAGCTTTTGGGACGGACAAGAGACCCAGTACTTC. Its protein is CASSFWDGQETQYF.

The chain is built from TRBV6-5 and TRBJ1-5; D unclear. Between the trimmed V and J ends, which lost 4 bases and 2 bases, there was a span of 9 bases. The CDR3 consists of 14 residues. Germline-derived CDR1 and CDR2 are MNHEY and SVGAGI. The DNA of the CDR3 is TGTGCCAGCAGTTTACTACAGCGCAATCAGCCCCAGCATTTT. Amino acid sequence: CASSLLQRNQPQHF.

This clonotype was picked up a small number of times. The chain has TRBV10-2 and TRBJ1-1; TRBD1 aligns across 8 bases. With V trimmed by 7 bases and J by 4 bases, 8 bases remained unmatched. The CDR3 has 14 residues. Germline-derived CDR1 and CDR2 are WSHSY and SAAADI. CDR3: CASTDTGGGTEAFF. CDR3 sequence (DNA): TGCGCCAGCACCGACACAGGGGGAGGCACTGAAGCTTTCTTT.

This clonotype was found a few times. This chain joins TRBV6-1 and TRBJ2-6, with TRBD1 identical over 7 bases. This CDR3 comprises 16 residues. Germline V gene sequence: CDR1 MNHNS, CDR2 SASEGT. The V gene end was trimmed by 5 bases and the J gene end by 1 base; junction bases not matched to a gene: 5. CDR3 region: CASSTGTASGANVLTF. CDR3 DNA sequence: TGTGCCAGCAGTACAGGGACAGCTTCTGGGGCCAACGTCCTGACTTTC.